Shown below are 13 T cell receptor beta chains from a single sample sequenced in a study of CD8 T cells in ankylosing spondylitis. Whole-study results and caveats: Among TCR beta sequences, a motif of under ten highly homologous variants appeared characteristic of ankylosing spondylitis blood.

Their specific antigens are unknown. MiXCR was run by TCRdb on the 5' RACE reads, yielding one entry per CDR3 protein. The table lists about 540,000 distinct CDR3 sequences, approximately 12% of them singletons. Sequenced input: blood, either unsorted or a sorted T cell fraction (not recorded which). The receptors come from a male donor with ankylosing spondylitis.

This clonotype was observed a handful of times. This chain connects TRBV11-3 to TRBJ1-6; no definite D call. CDR1 and CDR2 from the germline V gene are SGHNT and YENEEA. The CDR3 covers 14 residues. The ends were cut back, 1 base at V and 10 bases at J, with 11 bases in the middle. The CDR3 DNA follows: TGTGCCAGCAGCTTAGTAGGCGGTGGGTCACCCCTCCACTTT. It translates to CASSLVGGGSPLHF.

The chain joins TRBV11-3 to TRBJ2-3, with TRBD2 as a possible D gene (5 bases). The CDR3 sequence is 17 residues long. Trimming took 1 base from V and 3 from J, leaving 17 bases between them. The germline gives CDR1 SGHNT, CDR2 YENEEA. Here the CDR3 DNA reads TGTGCCAGCAGCTTAGGTCGGCGGCGGGTGGGGACAGATACGCAGTATTTT. This encodes CASSLGRRRVGTDTQYF.

This clonotype has more than one count but fewer than ten. The rearrangement uses TRBV5-1 and TRBJ2-7; D is perhaps TRBD1 or TRBD2 (5 bases each). The CDR3 covers 15 residues. Germline CDR1 SGHRS, CDR2 YFSETQ. The ends were cut back, 2 bases at V and 0 bases at J, with 12 bases in the middle. The CDR3 here is CASSFLRDHSYEQYF. DNA for the CDR3: TGCGCCAGCAGCTTCCTCCGGGACCACTCCTACGAGCAGTACTTC. Full variable domain (remainder filled in from reference TRBV5-1 and TRBJ2-7): KAGVTQTPRYLIKTRGQQVTLSCSPISGHRSVSWYQQTPGQGLQFLFEYFSETQRNKGNFPGRFSGRQFSNSRSEMNVSTLELGDSALYLCASSFLRDHSYEQYFGPGTRLTVT.

The chain uses TRBV7-9 and TRBJ2-7, with 7 nucleotides matching TRBD1. V trimming: 1 base; J trimming: 6 bases; junction bases outside the gene matches: 12. This CDR3 comprises 16 residues. The germline V gene has CDR1 SEHNR and CDR2 FQNEAQ (reference sequence). In nucleotides, the CDR3 is TGTGCCAGCAGCTTAGGGAAGGGGGCAGGGCCGGGCGAGCAGTACGTC. This gives the protein CASSLGKGAGPGEQYV.

The chain links TRBV9 to TRBJ2-3; tentatively, D is TRBD1 (6 bases). V was cut by 4 bases and J by 2 bases, with 14 bases left in between. The germline V gene encodes CDR1 SGDLS and CDR2 YYNGEE. This CDR3 is 15 amino acids long. The CDR3 region is CASSREGHITDTQYF. Here the CDR3 DNA reads TGTGCCAGCAGCCGCGAGGGACATATCACAGATACGCAGTATTTT.

This clonotype has a count of ten or more. The V call is TRBV15, the J call TRBJ1-1; possibly TRBD1 for D (6 bases). V lost 5 bases and J 4 bases, leaving 14 bases between the germline ends. Germline V gives CDR1 LNHNV, CDR2 YYDKDF (reference sequence). The CDR3 is 14 residues long. The CDR3 loop is CATSADRSGTEAFF. The DNA for the CDR3 is TGTGCCACCAGCGCCGACAGGAGTGGCACTGAAGCTTTCTTT.

V usage is TRBV10-1 and J usage is TRBJ2-6, with TRBD1 matching over 7 bases. Trimming took 4 bases from V and 14 from J; bases not matched to a gene: 8. This CDR3 is 13 amino acids long. Per the germline V gene, CDR1 is WNHNN and CDR2 is SYGVQD (reference sequence). CDR3 nucleotides: TGCGCCAGCAGTGGACGGACAGGTACCTTCCTGACTTTC. Translated: CASSGRTGTFLTF.

This clonotype was found a few times. The chain recombines TRBV20-1 with TRBJ1-4; D gene unclear. Germline-derived CDR1 and CDR2 are DFQATT and SNEGSKA (reference sequence). The CDR3 consists of 16 residues. V was trimmed by 0 bases and J by 5 bases, leaving 16 bases between them. CDR3 amino acids: CSARDRGNNQNEKLFF. CDR3 coding DNA: TGCAGTGCTAGAGATCGGGGAAACAACCAAAATGAAAAACTGTTTTTT.

This chain uses TRBV20-1 with TRBJ1-2; 9 nucleotides align to TRBD1. The CDR3 is 14 amino acids. The trim removed 1 base at V and 6 bases at J, leaving 6 bases unmatched. CDR1 is DFQATT, CDR2 SNEGSKA, per germline (reference sequence). The DNA of the CDR3 is TGCAGTGCTAGAGCGGGGACAGGGAATAATGGCTACACCTTC. Its protein is CSARAGTGNNGYTF.

Ten or more counts support this clonotype. The V call is TRBV24-1, the J call TRBJ2-3, with D maybe TRBD2 (5 bases). The CDR3 extends over 13 amino acids. V gave up 7 bases and J gave up 0 bases, with 7 bases separating them. Germline CDR1 is KGHDR and CDR2 is SFDVKD. The CDR3 DNA reads TGTGCCACCAGGTCGGGAAGCACAGATACGCAGTATTTT. The encoded protein is CATRSGSTDTQYF.

This clonotype was observed at least ten times. The genes are TRBV20-1 and TRBJ2-3; 7 positions agree with TRBD2. CDR3 length equals 13 residues. Germline V gives CDR1 DFQATT, CDR2 SNEGSKA (reference sequence). Trimming at V came to 4 bases and at J to 4 bases, leaving 5 bases not matched to a gene. DNA of the CDR3: TGCAGTGCTATGGCGGGAGATCCAGATACGCAGTATTTT. The encoded protein is CSAMAGDPDTQYF.

This sequence joins TRBV5-1 and TRBJ2-7, with D perhaps TRBD2 (6 bases). The germline V gene has CDR1 SGHRS and CDR2 YFSETQ. V dropped 0 bases and J dropped 7 bases, with 17 bases sitting between them. CDR3 length: 15 residues. The CDR3 protein is CASSLVPGSGVEQYF. The CDR3 coding sequence is TGCGCCAGCAGCTTGGTACCGGGGTCGGGGGTGGAGCAGTACTTC.

This clonotype showed up just a few times. V usage is TRBV2 and J usage is TRBJ2-1; TRBD2 aligns across 9 bases. The V and J ends lost 6 bases and 7 bases, in that order; junction bases with no gene match: 10. This CDR3 has 15 residues. CDR1 SNHLY and CDR2 FYNNEI come from the germline V gene. The CDR3 DNA reads TGTGCCAGCAGGGGGGGTAGCGGGAGTCGTAATGAGCAGTTCTTC. Its translation: CASRGGSGSRNEQFF.